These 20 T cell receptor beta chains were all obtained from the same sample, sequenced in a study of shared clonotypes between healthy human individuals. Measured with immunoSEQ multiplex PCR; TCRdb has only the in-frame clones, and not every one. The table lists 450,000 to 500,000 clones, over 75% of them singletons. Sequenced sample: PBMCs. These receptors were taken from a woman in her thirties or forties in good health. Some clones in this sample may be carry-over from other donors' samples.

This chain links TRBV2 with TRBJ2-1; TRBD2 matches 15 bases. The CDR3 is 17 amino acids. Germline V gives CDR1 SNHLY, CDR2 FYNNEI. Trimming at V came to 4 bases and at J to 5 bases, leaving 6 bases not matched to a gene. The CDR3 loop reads CASSAGGTSGRNNEQFF. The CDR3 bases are TGTGCCAGCAGTGCCGGGGGGACTAGCGGGAGGAACAATGAGCAGTTCTTC.

CDR3 sequence (DNA): TGCAGCGTTGAGGTGAAAGGGTTCTATGGCTACACCTTC. Translating gives CSVEVKGFYGYTF. This sequence joins TRBV29-1 and TRBJ1-2; no definite D call. The CDR3 extends over 13 amino acids. Trimming removed 3 bases at V and 4 bases at J, with 12 bases between. Germline V gene lookup returns CDR1 SQVTM and CDR2 ANQGSEA. The complete variable domain, with remaining parts taken from reference TRBV29-1 and TRBJ1-2, reads SAVISQKPSRDICQRGTSLTIQCQVDSQVTMMFWYRQQPGQSLTLIATANQGSEATYESGFVIDKFPISRPNLTFSTLTVSNMSPEDSSIYLCSVEVKGFYGYTFGSGTRLTVV.

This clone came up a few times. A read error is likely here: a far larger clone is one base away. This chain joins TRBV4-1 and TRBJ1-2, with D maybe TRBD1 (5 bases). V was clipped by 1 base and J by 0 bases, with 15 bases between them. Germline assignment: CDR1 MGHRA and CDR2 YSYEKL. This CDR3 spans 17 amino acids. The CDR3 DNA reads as TGCGCCAGCAGCCAAGCCCCGGGGCATGGAACTAACTATGGCTACACCTTC. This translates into CASSQAPGHGTNYGYTF.

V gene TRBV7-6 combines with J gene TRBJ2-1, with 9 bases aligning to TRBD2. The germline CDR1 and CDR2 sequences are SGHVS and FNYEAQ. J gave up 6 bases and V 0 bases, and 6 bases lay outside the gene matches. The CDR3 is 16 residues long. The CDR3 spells CASSLAEVAGVNEQFF. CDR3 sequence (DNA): TGTGCCAGCAGCTTAGCGGAGGTAGCGGGAGTCAATGAGCAGTTCTTC.

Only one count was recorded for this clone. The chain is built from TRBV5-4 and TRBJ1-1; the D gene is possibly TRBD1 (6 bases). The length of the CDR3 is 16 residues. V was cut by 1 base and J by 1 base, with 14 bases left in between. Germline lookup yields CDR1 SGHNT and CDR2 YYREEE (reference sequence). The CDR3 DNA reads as TGTGCCAGCAGCTTGAGGGTCGGGGGGCCGAACACTGAAGCTTTCTTT. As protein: CASSLRVGGPNTEAFF.

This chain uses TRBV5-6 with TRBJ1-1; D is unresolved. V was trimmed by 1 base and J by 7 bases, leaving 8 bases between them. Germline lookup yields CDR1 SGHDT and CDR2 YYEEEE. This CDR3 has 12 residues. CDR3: CASSLWDGEAFF. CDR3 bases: TGTGCCAGCAGCTTGTGGGATGGTGAAGCTTTCTTT.

CDR3: CASSLVRTSGANVLTF. CDR3 nucleotides: TGTGCCAGCAGCTTAGTGAGGACCTCTGGGGCCAACGTCCTGACTTTC. The V call is TRBV7-8, the J call TRBJ2-6, with no clear D. V was cut by 1 base and J by 0 bases, with 7 bases left in between. Germline V gene data show CDR1 as SGHVS and CDR2 as FQNEAQ. This CDR3 has 16 residues.

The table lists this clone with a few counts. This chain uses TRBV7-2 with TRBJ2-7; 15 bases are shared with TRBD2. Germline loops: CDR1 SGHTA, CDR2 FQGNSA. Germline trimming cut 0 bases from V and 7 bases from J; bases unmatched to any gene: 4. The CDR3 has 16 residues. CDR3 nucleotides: TGTGCCAGCAGCTTAGCCTCGGGACTAGCGGGAGGAGAGCAGTACTTC. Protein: CASSLASGLAGGEQYF.

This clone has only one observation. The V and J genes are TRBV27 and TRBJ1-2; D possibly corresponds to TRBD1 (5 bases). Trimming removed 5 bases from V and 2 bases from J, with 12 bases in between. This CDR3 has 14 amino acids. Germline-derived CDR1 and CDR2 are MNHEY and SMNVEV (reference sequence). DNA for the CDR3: TGTGCCAGCAGTGCCGCAGACAGAAACTATGGCTACACCTTC. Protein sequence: CASSAADRNYGYTF.

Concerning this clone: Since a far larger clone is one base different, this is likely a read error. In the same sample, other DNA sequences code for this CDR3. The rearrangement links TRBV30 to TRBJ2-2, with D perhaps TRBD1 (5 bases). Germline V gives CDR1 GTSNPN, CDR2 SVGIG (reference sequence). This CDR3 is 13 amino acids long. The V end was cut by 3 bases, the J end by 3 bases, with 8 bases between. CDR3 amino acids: CAWRAGHTGELFF. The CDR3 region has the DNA TGTGCCTGGAGAGCAGGGCACACCGGGGAGCTGTTTTTT. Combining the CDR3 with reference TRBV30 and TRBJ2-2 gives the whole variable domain SQTIHQWPATLVQPVGSPLSLECTVEGTSNPNLYWYRQAAGRGLQLLFYSVGIGQISSEVPQNLSASRPQDRQFILSSKKLLLSDSGFYLCAWRAGHTGELFFGEGSRLTVL.

CDR3 loop: CAINSGLAGPYEQYF. The CDR3 nucleotides are TGTGCCATCAATTCGGGACTAGCGGGACCCTACGAGCAGTACTTC. The J gene is TRBJ2-7, the V gene TRBV10-3; 13 nucleotides align to TRBD2. Looked up from germline, CDR1 is ENHRY and CDR2 is SYGVKD. The J segment lost 2 bases and the V segment lost 7 bases, leaving 5 bases of the junction unmatched. The CDR3 sequence is 15 residues long.

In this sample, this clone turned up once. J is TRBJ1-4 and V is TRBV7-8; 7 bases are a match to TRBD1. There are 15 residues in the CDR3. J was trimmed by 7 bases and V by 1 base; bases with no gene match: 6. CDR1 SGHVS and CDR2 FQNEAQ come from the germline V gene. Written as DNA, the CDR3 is TGTGCCAGCAGCTTAGGAGTCAGGGGGGTTGAAAAACTGTTTTTT. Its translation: CASSLGVRGVEKLFF.

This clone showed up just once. The CDR3 DNA is TGTGCCAGCAGTGAATTGGGAGCGGGTACCCAAGAGACCCAGTACTTC. It codes for CASSELGAGTQETQYF. The chain is built from TRBV25-1 and TRBJ2-5; the D gene is possibly TRBD2 (6 bases). The CDR3 contains 16 residues. Germline-derived CDR1 and CDR2 are MGHDK and SYGVNS. The V gene lost 1 base and the J gene lost 1 base, with 13 bases spanning the gap.

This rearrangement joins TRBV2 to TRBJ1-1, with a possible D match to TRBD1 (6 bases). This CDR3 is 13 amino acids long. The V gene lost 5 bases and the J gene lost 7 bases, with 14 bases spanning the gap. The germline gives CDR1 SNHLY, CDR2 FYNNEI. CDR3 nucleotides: TGTGCCAGCAGTTACAGGGTAGAGGGTGAAGCTTTCTTT. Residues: CASSYRVEGEAFF.

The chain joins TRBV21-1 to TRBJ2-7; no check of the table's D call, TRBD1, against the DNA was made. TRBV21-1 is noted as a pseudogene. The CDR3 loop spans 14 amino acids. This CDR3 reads CASSTQGWPYEQYF. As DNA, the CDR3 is TGTGCCAGCAGCACACAGGGATGGCCCTACGAGCAGTACTTC.

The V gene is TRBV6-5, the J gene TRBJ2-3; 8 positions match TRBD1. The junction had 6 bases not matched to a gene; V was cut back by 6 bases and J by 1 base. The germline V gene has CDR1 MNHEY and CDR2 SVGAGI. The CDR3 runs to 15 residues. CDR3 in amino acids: CASSKQGGRTDTQYF. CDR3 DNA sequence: TGTGCCAGCAGCAAACAGGGGGGCCGCACAGATACGCAGTATTTT.

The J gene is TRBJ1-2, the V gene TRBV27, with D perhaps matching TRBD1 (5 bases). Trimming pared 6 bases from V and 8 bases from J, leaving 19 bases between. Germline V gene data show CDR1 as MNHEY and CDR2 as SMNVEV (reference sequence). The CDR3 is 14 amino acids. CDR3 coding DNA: TGTGCCAGCAGACCAAGGAGGGGCCTAGGGGGCTACACCTTC. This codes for CASRPRRGLGGYTF.

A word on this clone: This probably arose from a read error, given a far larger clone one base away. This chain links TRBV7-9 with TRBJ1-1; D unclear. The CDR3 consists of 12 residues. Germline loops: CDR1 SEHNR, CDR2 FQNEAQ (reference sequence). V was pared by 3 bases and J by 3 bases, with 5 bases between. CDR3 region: CASSFVDTEAFF. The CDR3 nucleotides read TGTGCCAGCAGCTTTGTCGACACTGAAGCTTTCTTT.

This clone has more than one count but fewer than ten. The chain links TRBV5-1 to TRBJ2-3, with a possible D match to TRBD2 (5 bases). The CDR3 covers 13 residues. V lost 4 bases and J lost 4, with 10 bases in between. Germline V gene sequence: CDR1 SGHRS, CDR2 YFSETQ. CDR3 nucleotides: TGCGCCAGCAGCCACGGAGGCGCAGATACGCAGTATTTT. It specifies CASSHGGADTQYF.

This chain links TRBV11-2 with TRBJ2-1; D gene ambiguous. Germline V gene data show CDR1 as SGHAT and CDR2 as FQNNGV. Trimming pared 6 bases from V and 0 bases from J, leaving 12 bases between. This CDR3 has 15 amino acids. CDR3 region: CASSSYLLSYNEQFF. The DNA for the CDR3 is TGTGCCAGCAGTTCCTACCTCCTCTCCTACAATGAGCAGTTCTTC.